This TCR beta chain is drawn from a study of blood T cells in healthy people across ages. Through a sample-barcoded 5' primer and a J-beta primer mix, a second PCR was run for about 6 to 11 cycles. Via MiXCR, TCRdb re-called the 5' RACE reads, giving one row per CDR3 protein. The top ten hold roughly 13% of the sample, which has 700,000 to 850,000 distinct CDR3 sequences, 30% to 45% seen once. Study-wide findings and caveats: Researchers deemed the diversity estimates from one million T cells underestimates. More naive CD4+ cells and higher diversity were found in long-lived than in aged donors.

The authors drew around 9.3 milliliters of peripheral blood from each donor. This clonotype turned up a few times. Its antigen is still unknown. The receptor was derived from a man between 18 and 35 years old in good health. Sequencing input: blood.

In nucleotides, the CDR3 is TGTGCCACCAGCAGAGATTATCGGGGGGAGCAGTACTTC. Residues: CATSRDYRGEQYF. The gene calls are TRBV15 and TRBJ2-5, with 7 bases matching TRBD2. The CDR3 sequence is 13 residues long. The germline gives CDR1 LNHNV, CDR2 YYDKDF (reference sequence). The ends lost 0 bases at V and 11 bases at J; junction bases unmatched: 6.